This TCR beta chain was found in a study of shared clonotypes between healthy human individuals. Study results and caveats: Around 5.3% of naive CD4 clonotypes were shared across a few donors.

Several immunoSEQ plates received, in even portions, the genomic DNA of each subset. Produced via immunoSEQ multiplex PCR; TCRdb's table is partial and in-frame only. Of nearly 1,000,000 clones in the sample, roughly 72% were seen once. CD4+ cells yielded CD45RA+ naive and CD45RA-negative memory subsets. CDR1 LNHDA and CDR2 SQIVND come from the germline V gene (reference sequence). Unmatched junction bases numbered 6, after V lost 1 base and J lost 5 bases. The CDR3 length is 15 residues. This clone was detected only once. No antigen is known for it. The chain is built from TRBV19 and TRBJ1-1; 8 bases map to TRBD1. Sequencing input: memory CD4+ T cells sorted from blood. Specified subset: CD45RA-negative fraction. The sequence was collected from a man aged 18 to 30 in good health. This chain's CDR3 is CASSIARQGITEAFF. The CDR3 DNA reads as TGTGCCAGTAGTATAGCCCGACAGGGGATAACTGAAGCTTTCTTT.